These 25 T cell receptor beta chains share one sample of origin, sequenced in a study of shared clonotypes between healthy human individuals. Profiled with immunoSEQ multiplex PCR; TCRdb holds only in-frame clones, not every one. Here the sample spans over a million clones, roughly 95% being singletons. What was sequenced was naive CD4+ T cells sorted from blood. Noted subset: CD45RA+ positively selected. The receptors derive from a man aged 30 to 39 in good health.

With regard to this clone: The same CDR3 is also encoded by other DNA sequences in this sample. CDR3 amino acids: CASSGVAGEQYF. CDR3 sequence (DNA): TGTGCCAGCAGTGGAGTCGCGGGGGAGCAGTACTTC. This chain links TRBV25-1 with TRBJ2-7, with D possibly matching TRBD2 (6 bases). The CDR3 extends over 12 amino acids. Trimming took 4 bases from V and 7 from J, leaving 11 bases between them. Germline V gives CDR1 MGHDK, CDR2 SYGVNS.

The chain joins TRBV5-5 to TRBJ2-7; 8 nucleotides line up with TRBD1. Germline V gene lookup returns CDR1 SGHKS and CDR2 YYEKEE (reference sequence). Trimming cost V 5 bases and J 5 bases; bases outside gene matches: 12. There are 15 residues in the CDR3. CDR3 residues: CASRSGTGGINEQYF. In DNA, the CDR3 is TGTGCCAGCAGATCCGGGACAGGCGGAATCAACGAGCAGTACTTC.

CDR3 residues: CASSLTSDGNTIYF. In DNA form, the CDR3 reads TGTGCCAGCAGCTTAACTAGTGATGGAAACACCATATATTTT. The genes are TRBV7-3 and TRBJ1-3, with D hard to call. Germline V gene data show CDR1 as SGHTA and CDR2 as FQGTGA. The CDR3 has 14 residues. V gave up 0 bases and J gave up 3 bases, with 6 bases separating them. Full variable domain (outside the CDR3, taken from reference TRBV7-3 and TRBJ1-3): GAGVSQTPSNKVTEKGKYVELRCDPISGHTALYWYRQSLGQGPEFLIYFQGTGAADDSGLPNDRFFAVRPEGSVSTLKIQRTERGDSAVYLCASSLTSDGNTIYFGEGSWLTVV.

The V call is TRBV5-1, the J call TRBJ1-3, with D possibly matching TRBD1 (6 bases). The germline gives CDR1 SGHRS, CDR2 YFSETQ. V dropped 1 base and J dropped 4 bases, with 15 bases sitting between them. This CDR3 has 16 amino acids. The CDR3 is CASSLRGLEYGNTIYF. CDR3 bases: TGCGCCAGCAGCTTGAGGGGGTTGGAGTACGGAAACACCATATATTTT.

The gene calls are TRBV2 and TRBJ2-5; D might be TRBD1 (5 bases). The CDR3 sequence is 14 residues long. Germline V gene lookup returns CDR1 SNHLY and CDR2 FYNNEI. V was pared by 3 bases and J by 1 base, with 9 bases between. CDR3 sequence reads: CASSDDRTQETQYF. The CDR3 DNA reads as TGTGCCAGCAGTGATGACAGAACCCAAGAGACCCAGTACTTC.

The chain links TRBV10-3 to TRBJ2-5; D is possibly TRBD1 (5 bases). The V gene lost 4 bases and the J gene lost 5 bases, with 14 bases spanning the gap. The CDR3 consists of 14 residues. Germline loops: CDR1 ENHRY, CDR2 SYGVKD. The CDR3 coding sequence is TGTGCCATCAGTGGGGTGGGGCCAGGGGAGACCCAGTACTTC. Amino acid sequence: CAISGVGPGETQYF.

The chain couples TRBV2 to TRBJ2-1, with 9 bases lining up with TRBD2. The CDR3 is 12 residues long. J gave up 10 bases and V 6 bases, and 4 bases lay outside the gene matches. CDR1 SNHLY and CDR2 FYNNEI come from the germline V gene. For the CDR3, the DNA is TGTGCCAGCAGGCGGGAGGGAAACGAGCAGTTCTTC. Amino acids: CASRREGNEQFF.

The chain recombines TRBV29-1 with TRBJ2-4, with a possible D match to TRBD2 (6 bases). V was pared by 6 bases and J by 0 bases, with 12 bases between. CDR3 size: 14 residues. CDR1 is SQVTM and CDR2 is ANQGSEA in the germline V gene. CDR3 protein: CSVSGGVAKNIQYF. In DNA form, the CDR3 reads TGCAGCGTGTCAGGCGGGGTAGCCAAAAACATTCAGTACTTC.

The V gene is TRBV6-1, the J gene TRBJ2-7; D is unclear. The CDR3 has 14 residues. Trimming cost V 7 bases and J 3 bases, with 16 bases left between them. Germline CDR1 reads MNHNS; CDR2 reads SASEGT. The CDR3 DNA follows: TGTGCCAGCACCAGAGGCGGCTCCATCTACGAGCAGTACTTC. It specifies CASTRGGSIYEQYF.

The chain links TRBV6-5 to TRBJ2-7, with D perhaps matching TRBD1 (6 bases). Trimming left V 6 bases short and J 6 bases short, with 15 bases between. The CDR3 runs 13 residues. Germline CDR1 is MNHEY and CDR2 is SVGAGI. CDR3 DNA: TGTGCCAGCAGCCTCAGGGGTGCTGGCGAGCAGTACTTC. Translation: CASSLRGAGEQYF.

The rearrangement uses TRBV5-4 and TRBJ2-3, with TRBD1 as a possible D gene (5 bases). The CDR3 spans 14 residues. Germline V gene lookup returns CDR1 SGHNT and CDR2 YYREEE (reference sequence). The V end was cut by 6 bases, the J end by 2 bases, with 13 bases between. DNA of the CDR3: TGTGCCAGCAACCAAAGACAGTCCACAGATACGCAGTATTTT. It codes for CASNQRQSTDTQYF.

The rearrangement links TRBV29-1 to TRBJ2-5; 9 bases align to TRBD1. The J call is uncertain, as TRBJ2-7 better fits the DNA end. Germline-derived CDR1 and CDR2 are SQVTM and ANQGSEA. CDR3 length: 14 residues. The chain's CDR3 is CSVKTGGYSYEQYF. In DNA, the CDR3 is TGCAGCGTCAAGACAGGGGGTTACTCCTACGAGCAGTACTTC.

On this clone: At the DNA level, this CDR3 is encoded by other sequences in the same sample as well. The chain carries TRBV18 and TRBJ2-6; 7 bases are a match to TRBD2. Germline V gene lookup returns CDR1 KGHSH and CDR2 LQKENI. The CDR3 runs 17 residues. V was clipped by 1 base and J by 0 bases; unmatched bases: 3. In nucleotides, the CDR3 is TGTGCCAGCTCACCACTGGGCGGGAGCTCTGGGGCCAACGTCCTGACTTTC. This encodes CASSPLGGSSGANVLTF.

Comments on this clone: Other DNA variants within this sample encode the same CDR3. This rearrangement joins TRBV5-4 to TRBJ2-5; 9 bases map to TRBD1. This CDR3 region has 14 residues. Germline CDR1 SGHNT, CDR2 YYREEE (reference sequence). J was trimmed by 5 bases and V by 4 bases; bases with no gene match: 6. Written as DNA, the CDR3 is TGTGCCAGCAGCATGGGACAGGGACGCGAGACCCAGTACTTC. Its translation is CASSMGQGRETQYF.

This sequence joins TRBV7-6 and TRBJ2-5; 11 bases line up with TRBD2. V lost 6 bases, J lost 3 bases, and 12 bases stayed unmatched. CDR3 length equals 17 residues. The germline V gene has CDR1 SGHVS and CDR2 FNYEAQ. The CDR3 loop is CASSLLAGGKGEETQYF. CDR3 nucleotide sequence: TGTGCCAGCAGTCTCCTAGCGGGAGGAAAGGGAGAAGAGACCCAGTACTTC.

The genes are TRBV25-1 and TRBJ2-4, with D hard to call. Germline CDR1 and CDR2: MGHDK and SYGVNS. The germline V and J ends were trimmed by 3 bases and 8 bases, with 5 bases remaining between them. The CDR3 has 11 amino acids. CDR3 nucleotide sequence: TGTGCCAGCAGTGAGTTGTACATTCAGTACTTC. This codes for CASSELYIQYF. The variable domain in full, with the rest retrieved from reference TRBV25-1 and TRBJ2-4, is EADIYQTPRYLVIGTGKKITLECSQTMGHDKMYWYQQDPGMELHLIHYSYGVNSTEKGDLSSESTVSRIRTEHFPLTLESARPSHTSQYLCASSELYIQYFGAGTRLSVL.

V usage is TRBV27 and J usage is TRBJ1-1; 8 bases match TRBD1. CDR1 is MNHEY, CDR2 SMNVEV, per germline (reference sequence). V trimming: 7 bases; J trimming: 8 bases; junction bases outside the gene matches: 18. The CDR3 totals 16 residues. CDR3: CASNRRNGQGLGEAFF. Here the CDR3 DNA reads TGTGCCAGCAACCGCCGAAACGGACAGGGACTTGGGGAAGCTTTCTTT.

The V call is TRBV7-2, the J call TRBJ2-5; 11 bases match TRBD2. There are 15 residues in the CDR3. Germline assignment: CDR1 SGHTA and CDR2 FQGNSA. The ends lost 2 bases at V and 4 bases at J; junction bases unmatched: 3. The CDR3 here is CASSLTSGSPETQYF. Written as DNA, the CDR3 is TGTGCCAGCAGCTTAACTAGCGGGAGTCCAGAGACCCAGTACTTC.

This clone was seen repeatedly, ten times or more. Other DNA sequences in the same sample also yield this CDR3. V and J are TRBV18 and TRBJ2-3; D not resolved. Per the germline V gene, CDR1 is KGHSH and CDR2 is LQKENI. Trimming took 2 bases from V and 0 from J, leaving 0 bases between them. The CDR3 covers 12 residues. CDR3 DNA sequence: TGTGCCAGCTCACCAAGCACAGATACGCAGTATTTT. It yields the protein CASSPSTDTQYF.

J is TRBJ2-1 and V is TRBV2, with 10 bases matching TRBD2. The CDR3 has 16 amino acids. Per the germline V gene, CDR1 is SNHLY and CDR2 is FYNNEI. Losses at the gene ends were 5 bases for V and 3 bases for J; bases not matched to a gene: 7. Here the CDR3 reads CASSLPGLAVYNEQFF. The CDR3, as DNA: TGTGCCAGCAGTCTTCCCGGACTAGCGGTCTACAATGAGCAGTTCTTC.

The chain employs TRBV28 and TRBJ1-3; TRBD1 aligns across 8 bases. From germline, CDR1 is MDHEN and CDR2 SYDVKM. Germline trimming cut 4 bases from V and 8 bases from J; bases unmatched to any gene: 10. The CDR3 loop spans 15 amino acids. The DNA of the CDR3 is TGTGCCAGCAGTTCTCATGGACAGGGAACGGACACCATATATTTT. This codes for CASSSHGQGTDTIYF.

CDR3 residues: CASSRSSGRTETQYF. The CDR3 coding sequence is TGTGCCAGCAGTCGGTCTAGCGGGAGGACAGAGACCCAGTACTTC. The chain combines TRBV25-1 with TRBJ2-5; 11 bases are a match to TRBD2. V shed 5 bases, J shed 4 bases, and the junction held 6 bases outside the gene matches. The CDR3 is 15 amino acids. Germline V lookup: CDR1 MGHDK, CDR2 SYGVNS.

The chain links TRBV18 to TRBJ2-1; 11 bases map to TRBD2. CDR1 and CDR2 (germline): KGHSH, LQKENI. CDR3 size: 15 residues. Germline trimming cut 5 bases from V and 5 bases from J; bases unmatched to any gene: 5. Here the CDR3 reads CASSRTSGQDNEQFF. In DNA, the CDR3 is TGTGCCAGCTCAAGGACTAGCGGGCAGGACAATGAGCAGTTCTTC.

The chain uses TRBV27 and TRBJ2-1, with TRBD2 identical over 7 bases. The CDR3 is made up of 14 amino acids. Germline V gives CDR1 MNHEY, CDR2 SMNVEV (reference sequence). With V trimmed by 5 bases and J by 4 bases, 5 bases remained unmatched. The CDR3 region is CASSAPGLYNEQFF. In nucleotides, the CDR3 is TGTGCCAGCAGTGCGCCGGGACTATACAATGAGCAGTTCTTC.

About this clone: In the same sample, other DNA sequences code for this CDR3. The CDR3 nucleotides read TGCGCCAGCAGCCAAGATCCGACGGAATTGAACACTGAAGCTTTCTTT. Protein sequence: CASSQDPTELNTEAFF. The chain joins TRBV4-3 to TRBJ1-1; D is uncertain. The V end was cut by 0 bases, the J end by 0 bases, with 11 bases between. This CDR3 is 16 amino acids long. CDR1 is LGHNA, CDR2 YSLEER, per germline.